This TCR beta chain derives from a study of PD-1 blockade in classical Hodgkin lymphoma. A word on this clone: Its cognate antigen is unknown.

Sequencing used immunoSEQ multiplex PCR; TCRdb keeps in-frame clones, though not all of them. The table shows some 13,000 clones, with around 86% occurring only once. Study outcomes and limitations: At C4D1, TCR diversity had climbed significantly for CD4+ cells, though not for CD8+ cells. Factors driving the repertoire differences, possibly disease activity or prior therapy, remain undefined.

Germline CDR1 and CDR2: MNHEY and SMNVEV (reference sequence). The CDR3 loop spans 17 amino acids. With V trimmed by 5 bases and J by 4 bases, 14 bases remained unmatched. Exposure to brentuximab vedotin varied, and each patient had relapsed following autologous stem cell transplantation. The clonotype was recovered from a human donor with classical Hodgkin lymphoma. The rearrangement uses TRBV27 and TRBJ1-2; 9 nucleotides align to TRBD1. This material consisted of peripheral blood mononuclear cells (PBMCs), taken at baseline. The CDR3 coding sequence is TGTGCCAGCAGTCAAAGATCCTATGGGACAGGGACCTATGGCTACACCTTC. This translates into CASSQRSYGTGTYGYTF.